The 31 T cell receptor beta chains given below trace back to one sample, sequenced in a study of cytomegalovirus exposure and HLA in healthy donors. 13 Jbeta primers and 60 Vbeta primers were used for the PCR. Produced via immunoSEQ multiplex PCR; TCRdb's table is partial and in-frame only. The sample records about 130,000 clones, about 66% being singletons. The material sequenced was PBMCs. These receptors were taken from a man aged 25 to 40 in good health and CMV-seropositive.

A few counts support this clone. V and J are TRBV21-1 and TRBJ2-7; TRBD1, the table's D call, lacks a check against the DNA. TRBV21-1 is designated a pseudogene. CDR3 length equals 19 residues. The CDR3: CASSKALGQGPPPTYEQYF. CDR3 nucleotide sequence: TGTGCCAGCAGCAAAGCGCTCGGACAGGGGCCCCCGCCAACCTACGAGCAGTACTTC.

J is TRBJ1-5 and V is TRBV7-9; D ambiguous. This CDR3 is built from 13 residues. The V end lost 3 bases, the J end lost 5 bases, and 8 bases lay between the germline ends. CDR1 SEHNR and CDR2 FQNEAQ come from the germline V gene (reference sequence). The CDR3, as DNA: TGTGCCAGCAGCTTTCGTGAGGATCAGCCCCAGCATTTT. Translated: CASSFREDQPQHF.

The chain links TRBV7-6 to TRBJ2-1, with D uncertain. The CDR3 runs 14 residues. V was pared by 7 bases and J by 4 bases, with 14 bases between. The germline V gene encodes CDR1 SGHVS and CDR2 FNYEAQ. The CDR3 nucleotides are TGTGCCAGCAAGAGATTCACCAATTACAATGAGCAGTTCTTC. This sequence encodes CASKRFTNYNEQFF.

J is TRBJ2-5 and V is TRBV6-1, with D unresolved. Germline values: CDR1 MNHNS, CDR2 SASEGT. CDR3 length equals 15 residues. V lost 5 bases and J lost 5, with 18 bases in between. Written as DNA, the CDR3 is TGTGCCAGCAGTCGGGTCCTCTCCAAGAGGGAGACCCAGTACTTC. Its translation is CASSRVLSKRETQYF.

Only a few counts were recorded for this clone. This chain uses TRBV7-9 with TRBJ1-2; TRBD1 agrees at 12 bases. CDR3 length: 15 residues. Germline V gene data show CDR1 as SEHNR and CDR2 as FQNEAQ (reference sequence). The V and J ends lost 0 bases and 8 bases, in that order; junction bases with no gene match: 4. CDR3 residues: CASSLAGQGARGYTF. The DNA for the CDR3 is TGTGCCAGCAGCTTAGCGGGACAGGGGGCTCGCGGCTACACCTTC.

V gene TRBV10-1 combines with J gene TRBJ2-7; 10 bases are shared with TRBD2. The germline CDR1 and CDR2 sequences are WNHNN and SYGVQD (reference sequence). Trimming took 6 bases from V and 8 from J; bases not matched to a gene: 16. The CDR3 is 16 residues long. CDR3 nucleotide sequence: TGCGCCAGCAGGGGGGGGACTAGCGAGAGCTACGGCAAGCAGTACTTC. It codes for CASRGGTSESYGKQYF.

The CDR3 sequence is CASSFRSTGFNEKLFF. Written as DNA, the CDR3 is TGTGCCAGCAGTTTCCGCTCGACAGGGTTTAATGAAAAACTGTTTTTT. The chain has TRBV28 and TRBJ1-4, with 7 bases fitting TRBD1. CDR1 is MDHEN, CDR2 SYDVKM, per germline. V shed 3 bases, J shed 4 bases, and the junction held 8 bases outside the gene matches. This CDR3 comprises 16 residues.

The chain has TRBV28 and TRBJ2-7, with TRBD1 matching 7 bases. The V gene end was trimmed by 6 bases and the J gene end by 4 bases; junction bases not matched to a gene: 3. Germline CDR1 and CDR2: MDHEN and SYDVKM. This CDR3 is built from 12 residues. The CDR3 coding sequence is TGTGCCAGCAGGGGACAGTGGTACGAGCAGTACTTC. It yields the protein CASRGQWYEQYF.

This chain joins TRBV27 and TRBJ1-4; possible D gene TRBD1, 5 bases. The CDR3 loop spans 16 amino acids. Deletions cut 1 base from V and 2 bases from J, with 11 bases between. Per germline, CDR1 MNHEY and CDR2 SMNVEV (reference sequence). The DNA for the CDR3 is TGTGCCAGCAGTTTATTTCCCAGGGTCACTAATGAAAAACTGTTTTTT. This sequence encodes CASSLFPRVTNEKLFF.

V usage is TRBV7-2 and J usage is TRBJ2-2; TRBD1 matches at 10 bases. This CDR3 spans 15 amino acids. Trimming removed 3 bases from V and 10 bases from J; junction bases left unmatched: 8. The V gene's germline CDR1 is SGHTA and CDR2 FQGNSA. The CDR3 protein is CASSFQPGQGLELFF. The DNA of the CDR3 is TGTGCCAGCAGCTTTCAACCGGGACAGGGGTTGGAGCTGTTTTTT.

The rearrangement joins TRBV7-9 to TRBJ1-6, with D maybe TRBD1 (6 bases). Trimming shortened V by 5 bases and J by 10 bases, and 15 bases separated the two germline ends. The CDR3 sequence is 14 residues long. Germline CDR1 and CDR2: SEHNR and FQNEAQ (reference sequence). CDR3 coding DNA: TGTGCCAGCAGCCTCACAGGGTTGCTATCACCCCTCCACTTT. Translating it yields CASSLTGLLSPLHF.

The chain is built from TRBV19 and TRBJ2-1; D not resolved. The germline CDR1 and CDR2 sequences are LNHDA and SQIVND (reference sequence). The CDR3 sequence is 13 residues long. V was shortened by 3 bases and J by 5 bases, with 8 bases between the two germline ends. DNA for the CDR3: TGTGCCAGTAGTATGACCGCGGACAATGAGCAGTTCTTC. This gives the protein CASSMTADNEQFF.

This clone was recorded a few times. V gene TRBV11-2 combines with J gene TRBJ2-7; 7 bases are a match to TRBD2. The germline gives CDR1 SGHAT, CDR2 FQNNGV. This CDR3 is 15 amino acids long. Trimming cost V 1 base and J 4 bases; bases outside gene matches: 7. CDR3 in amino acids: CASSLVGGTTYEQYF. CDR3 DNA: TGTGCCAGCAGCTTAGTGGGCGGGACTACTTACGAGCAGTACTTC.

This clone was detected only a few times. The CDR3 bases are TGTGCCAGTAGTATAGATGGAGCCCTCTCCGCGGGCTATGGCTACACCTTC. Translation: CASSIDGALSAGYGYTF. V gene TRBV19 combines with J gene TRBJ1-2; D gene uncertain. V was pared by 0 bases and J by 4 bases, with 18 bases between. The CDR3 totals 17 residues. Per the germline V gene, CDR1 is LNHDA and CDR2 is SQIVND (reference sequence).

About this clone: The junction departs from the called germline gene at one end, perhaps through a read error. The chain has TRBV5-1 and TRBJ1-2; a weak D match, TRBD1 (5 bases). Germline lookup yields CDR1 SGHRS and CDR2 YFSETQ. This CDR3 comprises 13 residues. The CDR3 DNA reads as TGCGCCAGCAGCTTGGGCAGGGAAAATGGCCACACCTTC. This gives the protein CASSLGRENGHTF.

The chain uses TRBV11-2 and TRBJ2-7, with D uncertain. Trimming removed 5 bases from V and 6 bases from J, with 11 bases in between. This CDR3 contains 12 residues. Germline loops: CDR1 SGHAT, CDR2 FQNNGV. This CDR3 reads CASSPQRIEQYF. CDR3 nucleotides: TGTGCCAGCAGCCCCCAGCGTATCGAGCAGTACTTC.

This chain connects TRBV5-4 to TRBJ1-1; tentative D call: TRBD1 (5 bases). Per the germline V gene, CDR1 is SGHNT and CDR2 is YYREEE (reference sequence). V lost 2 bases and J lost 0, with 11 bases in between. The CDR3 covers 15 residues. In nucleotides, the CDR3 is TGTGCCAGCAGCTTTTATGGCAGGGTGAACACTGAAGCTTTCTTT. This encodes CASSFYGRVNTEAFF.

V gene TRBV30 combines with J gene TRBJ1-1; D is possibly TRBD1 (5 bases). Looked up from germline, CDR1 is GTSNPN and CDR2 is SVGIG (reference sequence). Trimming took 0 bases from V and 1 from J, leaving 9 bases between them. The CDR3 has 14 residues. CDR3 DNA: TGTGCCTGGAGTGTACAGGTCCCGAACACTGAAGCTTTCTTT. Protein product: CAWSVQVPNTEAFF.

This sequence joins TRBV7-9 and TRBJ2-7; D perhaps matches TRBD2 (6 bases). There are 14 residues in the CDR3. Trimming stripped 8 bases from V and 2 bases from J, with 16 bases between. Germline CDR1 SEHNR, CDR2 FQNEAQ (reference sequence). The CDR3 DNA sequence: TGTGCCAGCGCGACCCTTGGCGGGACCTACGAGCAGTACTTC. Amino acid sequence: CASATLGGTYEQYF.

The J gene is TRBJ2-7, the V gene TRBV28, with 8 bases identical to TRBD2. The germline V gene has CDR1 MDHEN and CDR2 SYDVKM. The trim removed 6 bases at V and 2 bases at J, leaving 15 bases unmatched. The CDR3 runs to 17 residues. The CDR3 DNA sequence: TGTGCCAGCAGCCGCGGCCCCCAGCGGGGGATGCCCTACGAGCAGTACTTC. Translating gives CASSRGPQRGMPYEQYF.

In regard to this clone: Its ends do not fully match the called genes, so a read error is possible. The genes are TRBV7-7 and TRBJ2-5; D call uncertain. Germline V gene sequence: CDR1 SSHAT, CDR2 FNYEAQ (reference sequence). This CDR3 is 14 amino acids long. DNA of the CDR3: TGTGCTAGCAGCTTTAGCCTCGCCGAAGAGACCCAGTACTTC. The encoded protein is CASSFSLAEETQYF.

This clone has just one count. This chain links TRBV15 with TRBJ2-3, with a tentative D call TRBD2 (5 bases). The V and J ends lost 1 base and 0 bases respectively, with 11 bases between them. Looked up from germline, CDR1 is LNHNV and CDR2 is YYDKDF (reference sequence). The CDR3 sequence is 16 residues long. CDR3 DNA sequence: TGTGCCACCAGCAGAGGGGCTAGCACAAGCACAGATACGCAGTATTTT. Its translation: CATSRGASTSTDTQYF. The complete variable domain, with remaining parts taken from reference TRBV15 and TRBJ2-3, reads DAMVIQNPRYQVTQFGKPVTLSCSQTLNHNVMYWYQQKSSQAPKLLFHYYDKDFNNEADTPDNFQSRRPNTSFCFLDIRSPGLGDTAMYLCATSRGASTSTDTQYFGPGTRLTVL.

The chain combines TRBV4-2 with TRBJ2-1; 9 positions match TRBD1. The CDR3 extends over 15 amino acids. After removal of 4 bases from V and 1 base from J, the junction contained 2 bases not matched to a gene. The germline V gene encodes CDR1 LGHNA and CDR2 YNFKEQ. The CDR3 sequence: CASSRGQGSYNEQFF. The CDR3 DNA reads TGTGCCAGCAGCCGAGGACAGGGGTCCTACAATGAGCAGTTCTTC.

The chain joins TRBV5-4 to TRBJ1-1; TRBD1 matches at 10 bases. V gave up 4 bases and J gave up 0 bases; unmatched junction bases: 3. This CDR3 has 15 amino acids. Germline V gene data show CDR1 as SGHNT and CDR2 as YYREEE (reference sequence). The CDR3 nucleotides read TGTGCCAGCAGCAAGGGACAGGGGATGAACACTGAAGCTTTCTTT. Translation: CASSKGQGMNTEAFF. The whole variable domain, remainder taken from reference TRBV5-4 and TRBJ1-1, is ETGVTQSPTHLIKTRGQQVTLRCSSQSGHNTVSWYQQALGQGPQFIFQYYREEENGRGNFPPRFSGLQFPNYSSELNVNALELDDSALYLCASSKGQGMNTEAFFGQGTRLTVV.

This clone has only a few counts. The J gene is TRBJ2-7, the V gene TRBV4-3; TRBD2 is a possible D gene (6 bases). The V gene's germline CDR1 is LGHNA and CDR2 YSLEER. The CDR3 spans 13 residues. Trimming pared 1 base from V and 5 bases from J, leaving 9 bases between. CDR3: CASSQGGKNEQYF. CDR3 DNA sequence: TGCGCCAGCAGCCAAGGCGGGAAAAACGAGCAGTACTTC.

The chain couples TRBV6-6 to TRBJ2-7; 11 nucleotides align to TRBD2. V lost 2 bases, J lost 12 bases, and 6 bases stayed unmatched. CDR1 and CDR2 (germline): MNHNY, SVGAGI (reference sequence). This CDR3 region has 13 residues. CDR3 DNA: TGTGCCAGCAGTTACGCTCTAGCGGGAGGTGTGTACTTC. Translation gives CASSYALAGGVYF.

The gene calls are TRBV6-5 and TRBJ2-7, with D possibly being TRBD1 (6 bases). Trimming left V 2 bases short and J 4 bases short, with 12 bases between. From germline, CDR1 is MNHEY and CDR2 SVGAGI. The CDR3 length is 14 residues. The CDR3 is CASSYRGGPYEQYF. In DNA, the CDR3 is TGTGCCAGCAGTTACCGAGGGGGTCCTTACGAGCAGTACTTC.

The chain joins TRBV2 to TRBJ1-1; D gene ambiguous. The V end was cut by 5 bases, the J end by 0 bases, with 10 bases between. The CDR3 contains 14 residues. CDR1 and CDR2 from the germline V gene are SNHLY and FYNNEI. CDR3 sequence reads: CASSQIGVNTEAFF. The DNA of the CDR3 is TGTGCCAGCAGTCAAATCGGGGTGAACACTGAAGCTTTCTTT.

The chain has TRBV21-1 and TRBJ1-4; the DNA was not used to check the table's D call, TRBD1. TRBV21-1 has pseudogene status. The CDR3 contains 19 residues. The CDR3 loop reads CDTWNRGDGKGLGNEKLFF. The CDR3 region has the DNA TGTGACACCTGGAACAGGGGGGACGGTAAGGGTCTAGGTAATGAAAAACTGTTTTTT.

CDR3 amino acids: CASSRAGGPDGELFF. CDR3 bases: TGTGCCAGCAGCCGAGCGGGAGGGCCCGACGGGGAGCTGTTTTTT. The V and J genes are TRBV2 and TRBJ2-2; 10 nucleotides agree with TRBD2. With 6 bases clipped from V and 7 bases from J, the junction kept 8 bases outside the gene matches. CDR3 length: 15 residues. Germline values: CDR1 SNHLY, CDR2 FYNNEI.

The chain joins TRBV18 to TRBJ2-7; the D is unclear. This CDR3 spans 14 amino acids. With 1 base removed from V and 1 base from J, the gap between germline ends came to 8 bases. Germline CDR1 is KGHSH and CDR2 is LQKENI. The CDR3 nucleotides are TGTGCCAGCTCACCACATCCAGGTTCCTACGAGCAGTACTTC. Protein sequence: CASSPHPGSYEQYF.